This T cell receptor beta chain was documented in a study of post-analysis software for immune sequencing data. In the study overall: Patients with relapsing-remitting, secondary progressive and progressive-relapsing multiple sclerosis courses were all represented.

Germline CDR1 is PRHDT and CDR2 is FYEKMQ (reference sequence). CDR3 length: 15 amino acids. V shed 5 bases, J shed 4 bases, and the junction held 8 bases outside the gene matches. Incorporated into the TCR beta cDNA libraries were unique molecular identifiers, which served to reduce PCR and sequencing biases. T cells numbering about 0.95 to 10 million yielded some 500,000 cDNA molecules. TCRdb used MiXCR to reprocess the PCR reads, holding one entry per CDR3 protein. The profile covers approximately 630,000 distinct CDR3 sequences, with over 45% appearing a single time and roughly 12% taken by the ten largest. Findings of the study overall: Multiple sclerosis was associated with a significant reduction in normalized Chao1 diversity relative to controls. By F measure, strong co-clustering occurred among samples prepared in the same batch. Five TRBV segments occurring more often in patients than controls included TRBV5-6, TRBV5-1 and TRBV20-1.

Turning to this clonotype: Its cognate antigen is unknown.

Sequencing was done on a sample of blood. The V and J genes are TRBV13 and TRBJ2-5; 9 bases match TRBD1. The source is a girl aged 2-9 years with multiple sclerosis. Here the CDR3 DNA reads TGTGCCAGCAGCAGCCGACAGGGGGTGGGAGAGACCCAGTACTTC. It is translated as CASSSRQGVGETQYF.